This T cell receptor (beta chain) was sequenced in a study of shared clonotypes between healthy human individuals. General observations from the study: All-four-donor shared clonotypes had higher generation probabilities than non-shared clonotypes did.

The V gene end was trimmed by 7 bases and the J gene end by 5 bases; junction bases not matched to a gene: 8. Germline CDR1 and CDR2: SGHNT and YYREEE (reference sequence). The CDR3 extends over 14 amino acids. Details on this clone: The antigen is unknown.

Clones were sequenced by immunoSEQ multiplex PCR, and TCRdb holds only the in-frame ones, with some missing. The repertoire holds about 690,000 clones, with around 91% as singletons. The chain uses TRBV5-4 and TRBJ2-3; TRBD2 matches at 9 bases. Material for sequencing was memory CD8+ T cells from PBMCs. Subset: CD45RO+ cells pooled with CCR7-negative TemRA cells. This clonotype was sampled from a man aged 18 to 29 in good health. Some clones in this sample may be carry-over from other donors' samples. CDR3 sequence reads: CASQRGAGGDTQYF. CDR3 DNA sequence: TGTGCCAGCCAGAGGGGAGCGGGGGGAGATACGCAGTATTTT.